A selection of T cell receptor beta chains follows, all from one sample in a study of T-cell reconstitution after alpha-beta-depleted transplantation in children. In TCRdb, the PCR reads were re-called with MiXCR into one record per CDR3 protein. The sample shows around 180,000 distinct CDR3 sequences, 11% of them seen only once. This specimen was PBMCs, taken before TCRalphabeta/CD19-depleted stem cell transplant. The receptors here all came from a boy between 2 and 10 years old with acute myeloid leukemia, due to receive a stem cell transplant. CDR3s include the opening cysteine and the closing phenylalanine or tryptophan. The D gene is left open where the match is weak. A row's size may be missing; if present it is once, few, many or a size class.

j_gene	d_gene	abundance	v_gene	CDR3aa	CDR3nt
TRBJ1-2	TRBD1	many	TRBV12-3/TRBV12-4	CASNLLPGTGSYGYTF	TGTGCCAGCAATTTACTCCCGGGGACAGGGTCGTATGGCTACACCTTC
TRBJ2-5	-	many	TRBV12-3/TRBV12-4	CASSLEETGDGETQYF	TGTGCCAGCAGTTTGGAAGAAACGGGGGACGGTGAGACCCAGTACTTC
TRBJ2-1	TRBD1	many	TRBV20-1	CSARNRDRSYNEQFF	TGCAGTGCTAGAAACCGGGACAGGTCCTACAATGAGCAGTTCTTC
TRBJ2-7	TRBD1	many	TRBV28	CASTYGGRQGVYEQYF	TGTGCCAGCACCTATGGAGGTCGGCAGGGGGTCTACGAGCAGTACTTC
TRBJ2-3	-	many	TRBV2	CASMGGTGDFFTDTQYF	TGTGCCAGCATGGGGGGGACAGGTGACTTTTTCACAGATACGCAGTATTTT
TRBJ2-4	TRBD2	many	TRBV4-2	CASSQDVGGGHEWRIQYF	TGTGCCAGCAGCCAAGACGTCGGCGGGGGGCACGAATGGCGCATTCAGTACTTC
TRBJ2-3	TRBD2	-	TRBV28	CASSWGTITDTQYF	TGTGCCAGCAGTTGGGGGACTATCACAGATACGCAGTATTTT
TRBJ2-1	-	many	TRBV7-3	CASSLNQGEYNEQFF	TGTGCCAGCAGCTTAAACCAGGGAGAATACAATGAGCAGTTCTTC
TRBJ1-1	-	many	TRBV4-1	CASSQETANTEAFF	TGCGCCAGCAGCCAAGAGACAGCGAACACTGAAGCTTTCTTT
TRBJ2-1	-	many	TRBV29-1	CSVEAYPTYNEQFF	TGCAGCGTTGAGGCCTACCCAACCTACAATGAGCAGTTCTTC
TRBJ2-2	-	many	TRBV20-1	CSARDPGSGELFF	TGCAGTGCTAGAGATCCGGGTTCCGGGGAGCTGTTTTTT
TRBJ2-4	-	-	TRBV5-4	CASSLLGGWAKNIQYF	TGTGCCAGCAGCTTACTAGGGGGATGGGCCAAAAACATTCAGTACTTC
TRBJ1-2	TRBD1	many	TRBV5-1	CASSWTGGNGYTF	TGCGCCAGCAGCTGGACAGGGGGCAATGGCTACACCTTC
TRBJ2-1	-	many	TRBV29-1	CSVGQTYTNEQFF	TGCAGCGTTGGTCAGACATACACCAATGAGCAGTTCTTC
TRBJ2-1	-	many	TRBV20-1	CSALISLEQFF	TGCAGTGCTCTCATTAGCCTGGAGCAGTTCTTC
TRBJ1-1	-	many	TRBV7-9	CASSLGTRDDFF	TGTGCCAGCAGCTTAGGAACACGGGACGATTTCTTT
TRBJ2-7	-	-	TRBV12-3/TRBV12-4	CASSLNPPLWEQDSYEQYF	TGTGCCAGCAGTTTAAACCCCCCGTTGTGGGAGCAGGATTCCTACGAGCAGTACTTC
TRBJ2-1	-	many	TRBV29-1	CSVVRGGSYNEQFF	TGCAGCGTTGTAAGAGGGGGCTCCTACAATGAGCAGTTCTTC
TRBJ2-1	-	medium-sized	TRBV7-9	CASSSIGNEQFF	TGTGCCAGCAGCTCAATCGGCAATGAGCAGTTCTTC
TRBJ2-2	TRBD2	many	TRBV27	CASRIRLAGVTGELFF	TGTGCCAGCAGGATCAGACTAGCGGGAGTTACCGGGGAGCTGTTTTTT
TRBJ2-1	TRBD1	many	TRBV5-1	CASSKTGGQFF	TGCGCCAGCAGCAAGACAGGGGGGCAGTTCTTC
TRBJ1-5	-	many	TRBV20-1	CSARPGPSSQPQHF	TGCAGTGCTAGACCAGGGCCCTCGTCTCAGCCCCAGCATTTT
TRBJ2-4	-	many	TRBV20-1	CSARDMQGENIQYF	TGCAGTGCTAGAGATATGCAGGGAGAAAACATTCAGTACTTC
TRBJ2-2	-	many	TRBV7-2	CASSRGGGLWNTGELFF	TGTGCCAGCAGCCGAGGGGGGGGACTTTGGAACACCGGGGAGCTGTTTTTT
TRBJ2-3	-	many	TRBV5-6	CASSLGRSIVPDTQYF	TGTGCCAGCAGCTTGGGTCGCTCAATAGTACCGGATACGCAGTATTTT
TRBJ2-5	-	many	TRBV7-3	CASSLGGYQETQYF	TGTGCCAGCAGCTTAGGGGGTTACCAAGAGACCCAGTACTTC
TRBJ2-1	TRBD2	-	TRBV12-5	CASGTGTSSYNEQFF	TGTGCTAGTGGAACCGGGACTAGCTCCTACAATGAGCAGTTCTTC
TRBJ2-1	TRBD1	many	TRBV29-1	CSARQGARNEQFF	TGCAGCGCCCGACAGGGGGCTAGAAATGAGCAGTTCTTC
TRBJ2-3	-	-	TRBV2	CASRQGADTQYF	TGTGCCAGCAGGCAGGGAGCAGATACGCAGTATTTT
TRBJ2-1	-	many	TRBV5-1	CASSSDTNPGNEQFF	TGCGCCAGCAGCTCAGATACAAACCCGGGCAATGAGCAGTTCTTC
TRBJ2-7	TRBD2	many	TRBV20-1	CSAGISGSFAYEQYF	TGCAGTGCTGGGATTAGCGGGAGCTTTGCCTACGAGCAGTACTTC
TRBJ2-5	TRBD1	many	TRBV20-1	CSATGGFQETQYF	TGCAGTGCAACAGGGGGGTTTCAAGAGACCCAGTACTTC
TRBJ2-1	-	many	TRBV2	CASSDSGREYEQFF	TGTGCCAGCAGTGACTCGGGTAGAGAGTATGAGCAGTTCTTC
TRBJ2-1	TRBD2	many	TRBV5-1	CASGTIAGGPNEQFF	TGCGCCAGCGGTACTATAGCGGGGGGGCCGAATGAGCAGTTCTTC
TRBJ2-7	-	medium-sized	TRBV3-1	CASSQWRSYEQYF	TGTGCCAGCAGCCAATGGAGATCCTACGAGCAGTACTTC
TRBJ2-1	-	many	TRBV10-2	CASSESTGTDYNEQFF	TGCGCCAGCAGTGAGTCTACCGGGACGGATTACAATGAGCAGTTCTTC
TRBJ2-7	-	many	TRBV5-1	CASSLDWPGEQYF	TGCGCCAGCAGCTTGGACTGGCCGGGTGAGCAGTACTTC
TRBJ1-1	TRBD1	many	TRBV6-6	CASSHRTGLEAFF	TGTGCCAGCAGTCACAGGACAGGGCTGGAAGCTTTCTTT
TRBJ2-4	-	many	TRBV4-2	CASSQGTALLAKNIQYF	TGTGCCAGCAGCCAAGGGACAGCTTTACTAGCCAAAAACATTCAGTACTTC
TRBJ1-3	-	many	TRBV7-9	CASSFPHYSDPTNF	TGTGCCAGCAGCTTCCCGCACTACTCGGACCCTACAAATTTT
TRBJ1-2	TRBD1	-	TRBV4-1	CASSQPGTGDRYGYTF	TGCGCCAGCAGCCAACCAGGGACAGGGGATAGGTATGGCTACACCTTC
TRBJ2-7	-	many	TRBV20-1	CSASPEINPYEQYF	TGCAGTGCTAGTCCCGAGATCAATCCTTACGAGCAGTACTTC
TRBJ1-5	-	-	TRBV4-1	CTNSQHANQPQHF	TGCACCAACAGCCAACACGCGAATCAGCCCCAACATTTT
TRBJ2-2	TRBD2	many	TRBV6-1	CATGNGGANTGELFF	TGTGCCACAGGCAACGGGGGGGCTAACACCGGGGAGCTGTTTTTT
TRBJ2-1	TRBD2	-	TRBV2	CASSLLADEQFF	TGTGCCAGCAGTTTACTAGCGGATGAGCAGTTCTTC
TRBJ2-1	-	many	TRBV3-1	CASSQDRNEQFF	TGTGCCAGCAGCCAAGATAGGAATGAGCAGTTCTTC
TRBJ1-4	-	-	TRBV5-1	CASTSRGAANEKLFF	TGCGCCAGCACCTCACGCGGGGCGGCTAATGAAAAACTGTTTTTT
TRBJ2-1	TRBD2	-	TRBV9	CASSVSGSGAYNEQFF	TGTGCCAGCAGCGTAAGTGGGAGCGGGGCGTACAATGAGCAGTTCTTC
TRBJ2-7	-	-	TRBV30	CAWSGGGEQYF	TGTGCCTGGAGCGGTGGGGGCGAGCAGTACTTC
TRBJ1-1	-	many	TRBV28	CASSLLRGEWRDRTTEAFF	TGTGCCAGCAGTTTACTTCGGGGGGAATGGCGCGATCGGACTACTGAAGCTTTCTTT
TRBJ2-3	-	many	TRBV6-7	CASIKKTTTDTQYF	TGTGCCAGCATCAAAAAGACTACCACAGATACGCAGTATTTT
TRBJ1-6	TRBD1	many	TRBV20-1	CSAKGTGAGSPLHF	TGCAGTGCTAAAGGGACAGGGGCTGGTTCACCCCTCCACTTT
TRBJ1-5	-	many	TRBV27	CASSFARERNQPQHF	TGTGCCAGCAGTTTCGCGCGGGAGCGCAATCAGCCCCAGCATTTT
TRBJ2-5	TRBD2	many	TRBV6-1	CASSGGAGGPETQYF	TGTGCCAGCAGTGGTGGGGCGGGGGGGCCGGAGACCCAGTACTTC